The sequence of this TCR beta chain was determined in a study of blood T cells in healthy people across ages. The germline V gene encodes CDR1 MNHEY and CDR2 SVGAGI. This CDR3 has 15 amino acids. Primed by a sample-barcoded 5' primer and a J-beta primer mix, a second PCR proceeded for about 7 to 12 cycles. Each cDNA was tagged by a template-switch adaptor containing 12 random nucleotides. Using its own MiXCR run on the 5' RACE reads, TCRdb lists one record per CDR3 protein. The table records about 830,000 distinct CDR3 sequences, approximately 65% of them present only once. Findings of the study overall: It was held that diversity estimates obtained from one million T cells represented underestimates.

To note about this clonotype: As yet, its antigen is unknown.

J is TRBJ2-1 and V is TRBV6-5; TRBD2 agrees at 10 bases. The J call is in doubt because the DNA end fits TRBJ2-7 better. The source is a man aged 25-40 years in good health. Material: blood. DNA for the CDR3: TGTGCCAGCACCTCTAGCGGGAGAGCTTACAATGAGCAGTACTTC. Translation: CASTSSGRAYNEQYF.